This T cell receptor (beta chain) derives from a study of T cells after yellow fever vaccination. The study's findings and limits: At around 96% for CD4 and 75% to 90% for CD8, most primary-vaccination clones showed up again after the booster. The study found a weaker secondary response that peaked faster, day 5 versus 15.

The CDR3 contains 13 residues. Germline V gives CDR1 SGHRS, CDR2 YFSETQ. The V and J ends lost 6 bases and 5 bases respectively, with 14 bases between them. MiXCR, applied by TCRdb to the 5' RACE reads, yields one record per CDR3 protein. The sample lists hundreds of thousands of distinct CDR3 sequences, roughly 20% seen once, with over 15% in the top ten. The count of this clonotype is one. The antigen remains undetermined. This sequence originates from a man between 18 and 35 years old who received the YFV17D yellow fever vaccine. The starting material was PBMCs, obtained before the yellow fever booster vaccination. V is TRBV5-1 and J is TRBJ2-5, with a tentative D call TRBD1 (5 bases). This chain's CDR3 is CASKGEGVETQYF. CDR3 in DNA: TGCGCCAGCAAAGGGGAAGGGGTCGAGACCCAGTACTTC.